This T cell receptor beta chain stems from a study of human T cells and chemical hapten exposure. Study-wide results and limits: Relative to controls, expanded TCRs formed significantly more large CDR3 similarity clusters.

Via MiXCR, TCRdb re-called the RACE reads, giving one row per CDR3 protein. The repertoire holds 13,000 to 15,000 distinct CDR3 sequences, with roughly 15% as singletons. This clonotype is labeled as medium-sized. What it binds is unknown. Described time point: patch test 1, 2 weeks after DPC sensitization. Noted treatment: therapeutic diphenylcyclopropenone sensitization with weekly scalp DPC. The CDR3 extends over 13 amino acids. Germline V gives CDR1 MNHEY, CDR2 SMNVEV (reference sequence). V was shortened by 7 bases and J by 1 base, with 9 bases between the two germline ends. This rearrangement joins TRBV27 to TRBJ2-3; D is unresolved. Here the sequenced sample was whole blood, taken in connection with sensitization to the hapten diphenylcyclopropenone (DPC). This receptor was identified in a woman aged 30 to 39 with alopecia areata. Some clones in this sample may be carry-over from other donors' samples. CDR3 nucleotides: TGTGCCAGCATTCGGGCTGGCACAGATACGCAGTATTTT. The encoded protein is CASIRAGTDTQYF.